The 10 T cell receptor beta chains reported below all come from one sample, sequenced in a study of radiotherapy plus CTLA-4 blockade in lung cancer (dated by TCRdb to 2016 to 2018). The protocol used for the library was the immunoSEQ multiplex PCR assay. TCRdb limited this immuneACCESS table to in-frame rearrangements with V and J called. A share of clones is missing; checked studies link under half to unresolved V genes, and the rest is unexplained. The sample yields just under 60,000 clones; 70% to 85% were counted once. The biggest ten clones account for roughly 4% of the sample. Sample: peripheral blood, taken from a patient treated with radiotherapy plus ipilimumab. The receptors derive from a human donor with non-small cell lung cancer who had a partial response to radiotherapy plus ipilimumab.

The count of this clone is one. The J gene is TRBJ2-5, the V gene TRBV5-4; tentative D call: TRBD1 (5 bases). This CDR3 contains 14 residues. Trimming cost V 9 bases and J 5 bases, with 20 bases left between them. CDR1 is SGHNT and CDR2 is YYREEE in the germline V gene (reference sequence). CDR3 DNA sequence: TGTGCCACCCTCCCGGGCCCAGGGCGTGAGACCCAGTACTTC. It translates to CATLPGPGRETQYF. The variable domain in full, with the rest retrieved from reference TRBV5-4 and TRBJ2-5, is ETGVTQSPTHLIKTRGQQVTLRCSSQSGHNTVSWYQQALGQGPQFIFQYYREEENGRGNFPPRFSGLQFPNYSSELNVNALELDDSALYLCATLPGPGRETQYFGPGTRLLVL.

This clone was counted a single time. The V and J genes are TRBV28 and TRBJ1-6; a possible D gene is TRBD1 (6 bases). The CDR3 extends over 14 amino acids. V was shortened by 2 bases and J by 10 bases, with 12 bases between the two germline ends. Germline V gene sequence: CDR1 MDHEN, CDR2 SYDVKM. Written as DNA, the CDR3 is TGTGCCAGCAGTTTACGGGGGGCGAGGTCACCCCTCCACTTT. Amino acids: CASSLRGARSPLHF.

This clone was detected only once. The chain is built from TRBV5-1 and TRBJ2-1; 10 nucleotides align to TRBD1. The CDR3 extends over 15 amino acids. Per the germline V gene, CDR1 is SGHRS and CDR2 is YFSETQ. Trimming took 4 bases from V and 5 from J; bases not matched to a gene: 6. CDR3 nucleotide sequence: TGCGCCAGCAGCCCCCGGGACAGGGGAGACAATGAGCAGTTCTTC. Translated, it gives CASSPRDRGDNEQFF.

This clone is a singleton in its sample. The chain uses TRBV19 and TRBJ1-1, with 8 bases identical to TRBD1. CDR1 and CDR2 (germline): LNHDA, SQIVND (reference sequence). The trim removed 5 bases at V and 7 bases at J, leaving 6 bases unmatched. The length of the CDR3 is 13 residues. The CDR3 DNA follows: TGTGCCAGTAGTGACAGGGGCGGGATTGAAGCTTTCTTT. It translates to CASSDRGGIEAFF.

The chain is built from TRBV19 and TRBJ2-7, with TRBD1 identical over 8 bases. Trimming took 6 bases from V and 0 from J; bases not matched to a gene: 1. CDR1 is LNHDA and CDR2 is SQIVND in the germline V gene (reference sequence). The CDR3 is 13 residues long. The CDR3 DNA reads TGTGCCAGTAGGGACAGGGCCTCCTACGAGCAGTACTTC. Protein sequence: CASRDRASYEQYF.

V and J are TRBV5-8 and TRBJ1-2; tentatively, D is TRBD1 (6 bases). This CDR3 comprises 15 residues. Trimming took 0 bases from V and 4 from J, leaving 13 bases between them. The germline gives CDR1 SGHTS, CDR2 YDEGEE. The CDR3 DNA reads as TGTGCCAGCAGCTTGGGACAGGCGACTCGCTATGGCTACACCTTC. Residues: CASSLGQATRYGYTF.

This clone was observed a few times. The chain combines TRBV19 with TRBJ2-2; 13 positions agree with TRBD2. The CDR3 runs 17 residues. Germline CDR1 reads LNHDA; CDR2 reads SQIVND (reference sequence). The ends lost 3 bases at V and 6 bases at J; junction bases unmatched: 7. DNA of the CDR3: TGTGCCAGTAGTATGGGACTAGCGGGGCTTCGGTCCGGGGAGCTGTTTTTT. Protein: CASSMGLAGLRSGELFF.

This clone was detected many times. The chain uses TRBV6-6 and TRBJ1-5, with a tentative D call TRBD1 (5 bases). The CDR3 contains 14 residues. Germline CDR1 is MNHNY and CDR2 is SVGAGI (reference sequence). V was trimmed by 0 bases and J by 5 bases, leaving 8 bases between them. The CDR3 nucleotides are TGTGCCAGCAGTTACTCAGGGGCAGATCAGCCCCAGCATTTT. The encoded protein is CASSYSGADQPQHF.

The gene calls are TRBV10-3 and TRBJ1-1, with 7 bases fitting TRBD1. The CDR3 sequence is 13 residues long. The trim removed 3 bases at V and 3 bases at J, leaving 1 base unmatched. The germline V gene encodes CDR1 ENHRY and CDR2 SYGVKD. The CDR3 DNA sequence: TGTGCCATCAGTGAAACAGGGGACACTGAAGCTTTCTTT. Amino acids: CAISETGDTEAFF.

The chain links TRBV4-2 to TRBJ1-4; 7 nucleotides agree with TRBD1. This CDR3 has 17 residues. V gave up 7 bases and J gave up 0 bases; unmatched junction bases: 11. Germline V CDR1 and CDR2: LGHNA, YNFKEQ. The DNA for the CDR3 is TGTGCCAGCACCCCTAGGAGGGGGCGGGCAACTAATGAAAAACTGTTTTTT. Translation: CASTPRRGRATNEKLFF.